Below, 7 T cell receptor beta chains from the same sample are listed, as sequenced in a study of TIL therapy for anti-PD-1-resistant metastatic lung cancer (dated by TCRdb to about 2021). Using bias-controlled multiplex PCR with the immunoSEQ v3 hsTCRB kit, the TCR beta CDR3 regions were amplified from genomic DNA. What TCRdb holds here is the immuneACCESS table cut down to in-frame rearrangements. Part of the clones is not present; checked against another copy, under half of the missing clones reflect an unresolved V gene, and the others are unexplained. The table for this sample lists roughly 20,000 clones; about 70% of them were counted only once. The ten largest clones capture about 2% of the sample. The time point label corresponds to: pre-treatment sample, taken before nivolumab and TIL therapy. The input for sequencing was blood, taken at baseline. Receptor source: a person aged 25-79 years with non-small cell lung cancer.

The genes are TRBV5-5 and TRBJ2-7; 9 positions agree with TRBD1. CDR1 is SGHKS and CDR2 is YYEKEE in the germline V gene (reference sequence). CDR3 length: 14 residues. V shed 4 bases and J 3 bases; nucleotides not matched to a gene: 5. CDR3 in amino acids: CASSRTGGNYEQYF. The CDR3 nucleotides read TGTGCCAGCAGCCGAACAGGGGGCAACTACGAGCAGTACTTC.

The chain is built from TRBV5-1 and TRBJ1-5; the match to TRBD1 covers 7 bases. The CDR3 has 16 amino acids. V was clipped by 5 bases and J by 7 bases; unmatched bases: 15. The germline CDR1 and CDR2 sequences are SGHRS and YFSETQ. CDR3 DNA: TGCGCCAGCAGTCCCGGGGCAGGGGGGGCCCAGCAGCCCCAGCATTTT. Amino acid sequence: CASSPGAGGAQQPQHF.

The CDR3, as DNA: TGTGCCAGCAGCTACGACAGGGGGCAGGGAAACACCATATATTTT. Translating it yields CASSYDRGQGNTIYF. V gene TRBV4-2 combines with J gene TRBJ1-3; TRBD1 agrees at 10 bases. V trimming: 5 bases; J trimming: 4 bases; junction bases outside the gene matches: 5. Germline V gives CDR1 LGHNA, CDR2 YNFKEQ. This CDR3 comprises 15 residues.

In the case of this clone: A clone one base away is much larger, so this may be a read error. The same CDR3 arises from other DNA sequences in this sample as well. The chain is built from TRBV7-9 and TRBJ1-5; D is unresolved. The CDR3 contains 13 residues. From germline, CDR1 is SEHNR and CDR2 FQNEAQ (reference sequence). The CDR3 coding sequence is TGTGCCAGTAGCTTAGCCCAGAATCAGCCCCAGCATTTT. Amino acids: CASSLAQNQPQHF.

This chain joins TRBV18 and TRBJ2-5; 9 bases map to TRBD2. This CDR3 contains 17 residues. CDR1 and CDR2 (germline): KGHSH, LQKENI. The junction had 12 bases not matched to a gene; V was cut back by 6 bases and J by 1 base. In DNA, the CDR3 is TGTGCCAGCTCCTCGGTGATGGCGGGGGGGACCCAAGAGACCCAGTACTTC. It translates to CASSSVMAGGTQETQYF.

The chain joins TRBV20-1 to TRBJ2-1; D is perhaps TRBD1 (5 bases). Germline lookup yields CDR1 DFQATT and CDR2 SNEGSKA (reference sequence). The CDR3 is 11 residues long. Trimming took 6 bases from V and 7 from J, leaving 10 bases between them. The DNA of the CDR3 is TGCAGTGCCGCATCAGGGAATGAGCAGTTCTTC. Protein sequence: CSAASGNEQFF.

The rearrangement uses TRBV2 and TRBJ2-4; 10 positions match TRBD1. CDR3 length: 13 residues. The ends lost 6 bases at V and 11 bases at J; junction bases unmatched: 7. Germline assignment: CDR1 SNHLY and CDR2 FYNNEI. CDR3 nucleotides: TGTGCCAGCAGGACAGGGGGCGCGCCCGTTCAGTACTTC. This encodes CASRTGGAPVQYF. The whole variable domain, filled in from reference TRBV2 and TRBJ2-4, reads EPEVTQTPSHQVTQMGQEVILRCVPISNHLYFYWYRQILGQKVEFLVSFYNNEISEKSEIFDDQFSVERPDGSNFTLKIRSTKLEDSAMYFCASRTGGAPVQYFGAGTRLSVL.